This T cell receptor (beta chain) derives from a study of OX40 agonist ivuxolimab in advanced cancers. The CDR3 runs to 16 residues. Looked up from germline, CDR1 is SGHTA and CDR2 is FQGTGA. The J segment lost 3 bases and the V segment lost 9 bases, leaving 13 bases of the junction unmatched. Measured with immunoSEQ multiplex PCR; TCRdb has only the in-frame clones, and not every one. The sample lists fewer than 95,000 clones; 90% were seen once. With baseline, cycle 4 day 1, and cycle 7 day 1 as timepoints, blood was sampled. Specimen: CD4+ or CD8+ T cells sorted from blood, collected in a trial of the OX40 agonist ivuxolimab. The TCR originated in an adult with an advanced solid tumor such as melanoma, head and neck, liver or kidney cancer. The genes are TRBV7-3 and TRBJ2-2; 7 bases align to TRBD1. In DNA form, the CDR3 reads TGTGCCAGTGCCTATAACAGGGGAAAGGACACCGGGGAGCTGTTTTTT. It encodes CASAYNRGKDTGELFF.